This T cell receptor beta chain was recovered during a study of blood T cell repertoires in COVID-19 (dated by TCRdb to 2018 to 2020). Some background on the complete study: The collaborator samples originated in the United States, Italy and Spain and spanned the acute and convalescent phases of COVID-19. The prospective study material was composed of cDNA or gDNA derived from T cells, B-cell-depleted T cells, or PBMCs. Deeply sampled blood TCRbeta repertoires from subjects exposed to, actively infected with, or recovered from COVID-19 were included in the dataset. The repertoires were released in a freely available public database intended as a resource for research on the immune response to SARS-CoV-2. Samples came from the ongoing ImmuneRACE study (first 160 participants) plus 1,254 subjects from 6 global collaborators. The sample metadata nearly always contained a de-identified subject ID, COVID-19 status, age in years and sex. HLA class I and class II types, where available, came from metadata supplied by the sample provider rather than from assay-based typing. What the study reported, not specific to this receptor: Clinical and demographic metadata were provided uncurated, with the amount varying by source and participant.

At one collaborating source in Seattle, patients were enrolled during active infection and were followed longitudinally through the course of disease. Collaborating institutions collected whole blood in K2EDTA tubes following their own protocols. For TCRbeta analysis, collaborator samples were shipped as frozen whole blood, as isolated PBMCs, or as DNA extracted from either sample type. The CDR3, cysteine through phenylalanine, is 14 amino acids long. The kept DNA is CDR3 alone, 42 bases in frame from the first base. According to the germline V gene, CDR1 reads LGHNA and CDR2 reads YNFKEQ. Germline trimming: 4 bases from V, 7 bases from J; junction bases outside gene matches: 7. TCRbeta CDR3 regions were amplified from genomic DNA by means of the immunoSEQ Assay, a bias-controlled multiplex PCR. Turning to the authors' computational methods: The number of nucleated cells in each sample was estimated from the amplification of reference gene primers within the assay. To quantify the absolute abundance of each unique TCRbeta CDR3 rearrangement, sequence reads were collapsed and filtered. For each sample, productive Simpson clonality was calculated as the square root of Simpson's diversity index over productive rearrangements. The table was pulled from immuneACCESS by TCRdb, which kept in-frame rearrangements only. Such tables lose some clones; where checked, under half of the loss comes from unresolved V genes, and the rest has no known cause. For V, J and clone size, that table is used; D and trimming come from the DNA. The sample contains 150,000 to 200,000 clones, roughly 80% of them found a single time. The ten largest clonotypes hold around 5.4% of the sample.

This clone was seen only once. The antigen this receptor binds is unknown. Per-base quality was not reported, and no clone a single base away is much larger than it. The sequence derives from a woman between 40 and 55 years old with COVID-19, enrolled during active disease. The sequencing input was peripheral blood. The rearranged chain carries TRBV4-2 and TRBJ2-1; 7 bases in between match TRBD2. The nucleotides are TGTGCCAGCAGCCCGTGGACTAGGAGGAATGAGCAGTTCTTC. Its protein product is CASSPWTRRNEQFF.